A selection of T cell receptor beta chains follows, all from one sample in a study of blood T cell repertoires in COVID-19. Assay used: immunoSEQ multiplex PCR; TCRdb lists only in-frame clones, some missing. This table has about 150,000 clones, around 84% appearing once. The sample comprised peripheral blood. The receptor set was obtained from a man between 65 and 85 years old with acute or convalescent COVID-19. The CDR3 runs from the conserved cysteine through the conserved F or W. The D gene is left open where the match is weak. Where a row states a size, it is once, few, many or the class of an expanded clone; other rows omit it.

cdr3_nt	cdr3_aa	j_call	clone_size	v_call	d_call
TGTGCCAGCAGTCGGCAACGGGCCGGAGGTGATACGCAGTATTTT	CASSRQRAGGDTQYF	TRBJ2-3	-	TRBV6-2/TRBV6-3	-
TGTGCCAGCAGTTGGGGGGAGGATGGCTACACCTTC	CASSWGEDGYTF	TRBJ1-2	-	TRBV12-3/TRBV12-4	-
TGCGCCACCGAAGGGGGCTCTAATGAAAAACTGTTTTTT	CATEGGSNEKLFF	TRBJ1-4	once	TRBV10-2	TRBD1
TGTGCCAGCAGGGACAGGGCGTACAATGAGCAGTTCTTC	CASRDRAYNEQFF	TRBJ2-1	few	TRBV2	TRBD1
TGTGCCAGCAGCTTGGCCGGGTCCTCTGGGGCCAACGTCCTGACTTTC	CASSLAGSSGANVLTF	TRBJ2-6	-	TRBV5-5	-
TGTGCCAGCAACTCTCTCTCGGGGATCCCAGACAATGAGCAGTTCTTC	CASNSLSGIPDNEQFF	TRBJ2-1	-	TRBV28	-
TGTGCCAGCAGTTTAGCGTGGCAGAACGAGCAGTACTTC	CASSLAWQNEQYF	TRBJ2-7	-	TRBV12-3/TRBV12-4	-
TGTGCCAGCAGCTGGGGACAGGGCATTTATGGAAACACCATATATTTT	CASSWGQGIYGNTIYF	TRBJ1-3	once	TRBV5-6	TRBD1
TGTGCCAGCAGCTGGGGACAGGGAACCGGGGAGCTGTTTTTT	CASSWGQGTGELFF	TRBJ2-2	-	TRBV11-1	TRBD1
TGCGCCAGCAGCTTGTGGGACAGGGGCCGGAGTGGCACCGGGGAGCTGTTTTTT	CASSLWDRGRSGTGELFF	TRBJ2-2	-	TRBV5-1	TRBD1
TGCGCCAGCAGCTTCGGGTCAGGGCGCGAGACCCAGTACTTC	CASSFGSGRETQYF	TRBJ2-5	-	TRBV5-1	-
TGTGCCAGCAGTGAGTCTAGCGGGGACACCGGGGAGCTGTTTTTT	CASSESSGDTGELFF	TRBJ2-2	-	TRBV2	TRBD2
TGTGCCATCAGTGAGATAGGGAGCACTGAAGCTTTCTTT	CAISEIGSTEAFF	TRBJ1-1	-	TRBV10-3	-
TGCGCCAGCAGTGAGTCGGGAGATGGCAACACTGAAGCTTTCTTT	CASSESGDGNTEAFF	TRBJ1-1	-	TRBV10-1	-
TGCGCCAGCAGCATGGGCGGGGGCGCTGGGACCGGGGAGCTGTTTTTT	CASSMGGGAGTGELFF	TRBJ2-2	-	TRBV5-1	-
TGTGCCAGCAGTTCTAGCGGGGGGCCCTACGAGCAGTACTTC	CASSSSGGPYEQYF	TRBJ2-7	-	TRBV28	TRBD2
TGTGCCAGCAGTCAGCGGACTTACCACCATACGCAGTATTTT	CASSQRTYHHTQYF	TRBJ2-3	once	TRBV28	-
TGCGCCAGCAGCACCGGACAGGGGGCCTACAATGAGCAGTTCTTC	CASSTGQGAYNEQFF	TRBJ2-1	once	TRBV5-1	TRBD1
TGTGCCAGTATGGGGGGACGGTATAATCAGCCCCAGCATTTT	CASMGGRYNQPQHF	TRBJ1-5	-	TRBV19	-
TGTGCCAGCTCCCGAGGTGAGAATGAAAAACTGTTTTTT	CASSRGENEKLFF	TRBJ1-4	-	TRBV18	-
TGTGCCAGCAGTTCAGGGGTCGCAAATGAGCAGTTCTTC	CASSSGVANEQFF	TRBJ2-1	once	TRBV12-3/TRBV12-4	-
TGTGCCAGCAGCAATTCGCCTGGGGGGGCGAACACTGAAGCTTTCTTT	CASSNSPGGANTEAFF	TRBJ1-1	-	TRBV7-8	-
TGCGCCAGCAGCTTGGACGGGACAAGGAATCAGCCCCAGCATTTT	CASSLDGTRNQPQHF	TRBJ1-5	-	TRBV5-1	-
TGTGCCAGCGGCCTTCCAGGGGTAGATACGCAGTATTTT	CASGLPGVDTQYF	TRBJ2-3	-	TRBV6-5	-
TGTGCCAGCAGCTTAGGGGTAGGGGACTCCAATGAGCAGTTCTTC	CASSLGVGDSNEQFF	TRBJ2-1	-	TRBV9	-
TGTGCCAGCAGCCTTAACATACAAGAGACCCAGTACTTC	CASSLNIQETQYF	TRBJ2-5	few	TRBV14	-